This is a list of T cell receptor beta chains from one sample in a study of blood T cell repertoires in COVID-19. Profiled with immunoSEQ multiplex PCR; TCRdb holds only in-frame clones, not every one. The repertoire includes over 70,000 clones, over 70% of them detected once, and approximately 9.3% sits in the top ten. Input material: peripheral blood. The receptors originated from a woman of 80 years or more with acute or convalescent COVID-19. Both conserved end residues are part of each CDR3. Each record gives: clone size, D gene, CDR3 length, V gene, J gene, CDR3 protein, CDR3 DNA. A D gene is named only where the DNA matches it firmly. A clone size is listed for some rows: how often the clone was seen (once, few, many), or a class if it is expanded.

clone size: .
D gene: .
CDR3 length: 15
V gene: TRBV19
J gene: TRBJ2-7
CDR3 protein: CASSRTGTITYEQYF
CDR3 DNA: TGTGCCAGTAGTAGAACCGGGACAATCACCTACGAGCAGTACTTC

clone size: .
D gene: .
CDR3 length: 13
V gene: TRBV6-6
J gene: TRBJ1-3
CDR3 protein: CASGGLPGNTIYF
CDR3 DNA: TGTGCCAGCGGAGGGTTACCTGGAAACACCATATATTTT

clone size: .
D gene: TRBD1
CDR3 length: 14
V gene: TRBV25-1
J gene: TRBJ1-2
CDR3 protein: CASSIGQGWNGYTF
CDR3 DNA: TGTGCCAGCAGTATAGGACAGGGATGGAATGGCTACACCTTC

clone size: once
D gene: TRBD1
CDR3 length: 18
V gene: TRBV3-1/TRBV3-2
J gene: TRBJ2-6
CDR3 protein: CASSQEQSRGRWANVLTF
CDR3 DNA: TGTGCCAGCAGCCAAGAACAAAGCAGGGGGCGATGGGCCAACGTCCTGACTTTC

clone size: .
D gene: TRBD2
CDR3 length: 15
V gene: TRBV10-2
J gene: TRBJ2-2
CDR3 protein: CASSGEAGGAGELFF
CDR3 DNA: TGCGCCAGCAGTGGGGAAGCGGGAGGGGCCGGGGAGCTGTTTTTT

clone size: .
D gene: .
CDR3 length: 12
V gene: TRBV2
J gene: TRBJ2-7
CDR3 protein: CASRGGSYEQYF
CDR3 DNA: TGTGCCAGCAGAGGAGGCAGCTACGAGCAGTACTTC

clone size: .
D gene: .
CDR3 length: 16
V gene: TRBV28
J gene: TRBJ1-3
CDR3 protein: CASSLGGYSSGNTIYF
CDR3 DNA: TGTGCCAGCAGTTTAGGGGGCTATTCCTCTGGAAACACCATATATTTT

clone size: .
D gene: TRBD2
CDR3 length: 15
V gene: TRBV7-2
J gene: TRBJ2-1
CDR3 protein: CASSFSGNFNNEQFF
CDR3 DNA: TGTGCCAGCAGCTTTAGCGGGAATTTTAACAATGAGCAGTTCTTC

clone size: .
D gene: .
CDR3 length: 18
V gene: TRBV6-2/TRBV6-3
J gene: TRBJ1-6
CDR3 protein: CASSYSVAGGAYNSPLHF
CDR3 DNA: TGTGCCAGCAGTTACTCGGTCGCCGGAGGAGCCTATAATTCACCCCTCCACTTT

clone size: .
D gene: .
CDR3 length: 14
V gene: TRBV6-2/TRBV6-3
J gene: TRBJ1-3
CDR3 protein: CASSYEVTGNTIYF
CDR3 DNA: TGTGCCAGCAGTTACGAGGTTACAGGAAACACCATATATTTT

clone size: .
D gene: .
CDR3 length: 19
V gene: TRBV5-4
J gene: TRBJ2-7
CDR3 protein: CASSPGQGGGRSGSYEQYF
CDR3 DNA: TGTGCCAGCAGCCCCGGACAGGGAGGCGGGAGATCGGGGTCCTACGAGCAGTACTTC

clone size: .
D gene: TRBD1
CDR3 length: 15
V gene: TRBV29-1
J gene: TRBJ1-2
CDR3 protein: CRVGGSDRGSYGYTF
CDR3 DNA: TGCAGGGTTGGTGGGTCGGACAGGGGAAGCTATGGCTACACCTTC

clone size: once
D gene: .
CDR3 length: 16
V gene: TRBV28
J gene: TRBJ1-5
CDR3 protein: CASTRLRAYSNQPQHF
CDR3 DNA: TGTGCCAGCACCCGGCTCAGGGCATATAGCAATCAGCCCCAGCATTTT

clone size: .
D gene: .
CDR3 length: 15
V gene: TRBV6-5
J gene: TRBJ1-2
CDR3 protein: CASSLQTATIGGYTF
CDR3 DNA: TGTGCCAGCAGTCTCCAGACAGCGACGATAGGCGGCTACACCTTC

clone size: .
D gene: .
CDR3 length: 15
V gene: TRBV19
J gene: TRBJ1-1
CDR3 protein: CASTWTARGNTEAFF
CDR3 DNA: TGTGCCAGTACTTGGACAGCCCGGGGGAACACTGAAGCTTTCTTT

clone size: few
D gene: .
CDR3 length: 15
V gene: TRBV14
J gene: TRBJ2-7
CDR3 protein: CASSHPATVPVEQYF
CDR3 DNA: TGTGCCAGCAGCCATCCCGCGACAGTCCCCGTGGAGCAGTACTTC

clone size: few
D gene: TRBD1
CDR3 length: 19
V gene: TRBV9
J gene: TRBJ1-3
CDR3 protein: CASSLGQGGIPSSGNTIYF
CDR3 DNA: TGTGCCAGCAGCCTGGGACAGGGAGGAATTCCAAGCTCTGGAAACACCATATATTTT

clone size: few
D gene: .
CDR3 length: 13
V gene: TRBV5-1
J gene: TRBJ2-5
CDR3 protein: CASRRETQETQYF
CDR3 DNA: TGCGCCAGCCGACGGGAAACACAAGAGACCCAGTACTTC

clone size: .
D gene: .
CDR3 length: 13
V gene: TRBV24-1
J gene: TRBJ2-7
CDR3 protein: CATMGTGDWEQYF
CDR3 DNA: TGTGCCACCATGGGTACAGGAGACTGGGAGCAGTACTTC

clone size: once
D gene: .
CDR3 length: 16
V gene: TRBV5-1
J gene: TRBJ1-2
CDR3 protein: CASSLAPDTGNYGYTF
CDR3 DNA: TGCGCCAGCAGCTTGGCCCCCGATACAGGGAACTATGGCTACACCTTC

clone size: .
D gene: TRBD2
CDR3 length: 17
V gene: TRBV5-4
J gene: TRBJ2-5
CDR3 protein: CASSFGTILSSRETQYF
CDR3 DNA: TGTGCCAGCAGCTTCGGGACTATTCTGTCTAGCCGAGAGACCCAGTACTTC

clone size: .
D gene: TRBD1
CDR3 length: 17
V gene: TRBV24-1
J gene: TRBJ1-1
CDR3 protein: CATSDFPSGQGESEAFF
CDR3 DNA: TGTGCCACCAGTGATTTTCCTTCGGGACAGGGGGAATCTGAAGCTTTCTTT